The T cell receptor (beta chain) under discussion was sequenced for a study of T-cell reconstitution after alpha-beta-depleted transplantation in children. Preparation of the TCRbeta library involved a method that used unique molecular identifiers. TCRdb re-called the PCR reads with MiXCR, one entry per CDR3 protein. There are a few hundred thousand distinct CDR3 sequences in the sample; about 14% occur only once, and around 4.5% lies in the top ten. CDR3 length: 12 amino acids. The V and J ends lost 6 bases and 4 bases respectively, with 9 bases between them. This clonotype showed up many times. Here the sequenced sample was PBMCs, taken from the stem cell graft. V usage is TRBV12-3 or TRBV12-4 and J usage is TRBJ1-2; no clear D gene. The clonotype originates from a human donor who donated a stem cell graft to a child with Fanconi anemia. CDR3 amino acids: CASSPQVYGYTF. The CDR3 DNA reads as TGTGCCAGCAGCCCTCAGGTCTATGGCTACACCTTC.